Listed here is a single TCR beta chain. The data originate from a study of shared clonotypes between healthy human individuals. Sequenced by immunoSEQ multiplex PCR; TCRdb stores in-frame clones only, minus some. This table has some 1,600,000 clones, roughly 98% appearing once. Germline CDR1 reads KGHSH; CDR2 reads LQKENI. Losses at the gene ends were 4 bases for V and 6 bases for J; bases not matched to a gene: 6. The CDR3 sequence is 16 residues long. The TCR was taken from a man younger than 45 in good health. Sequencing used naive CD4+ T cells sorted from blood. Subset specified: CD45RA+ positively selected. J is TRBJ2-2 and V is TRBV18; 12 nucleotides match TRBD2. CDR3 coding DNA: TGTGCCAGCTCACTTTCCGGGACTAGCGGGCCCGGGGAGCTGTTTTTT. It is translated as CASSLSGTSGPGELFF.